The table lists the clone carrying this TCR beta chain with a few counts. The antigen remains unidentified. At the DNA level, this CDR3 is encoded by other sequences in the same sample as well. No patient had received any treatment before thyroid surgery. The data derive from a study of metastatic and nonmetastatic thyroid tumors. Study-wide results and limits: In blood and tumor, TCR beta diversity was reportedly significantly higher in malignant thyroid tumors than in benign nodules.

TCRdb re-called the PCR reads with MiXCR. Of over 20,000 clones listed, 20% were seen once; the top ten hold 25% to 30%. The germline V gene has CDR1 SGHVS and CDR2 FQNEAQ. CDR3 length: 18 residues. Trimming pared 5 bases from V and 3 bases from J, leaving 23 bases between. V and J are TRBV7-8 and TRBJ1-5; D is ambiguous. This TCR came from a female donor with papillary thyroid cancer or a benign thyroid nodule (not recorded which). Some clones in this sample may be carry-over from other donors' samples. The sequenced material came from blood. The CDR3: CASSQNRAGIGNNQPQHF. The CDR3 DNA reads TGTGCCAGCAGCCAAAATCGGGCGGGTATTGGAAACAATCAGCCCCAGCATTTT.